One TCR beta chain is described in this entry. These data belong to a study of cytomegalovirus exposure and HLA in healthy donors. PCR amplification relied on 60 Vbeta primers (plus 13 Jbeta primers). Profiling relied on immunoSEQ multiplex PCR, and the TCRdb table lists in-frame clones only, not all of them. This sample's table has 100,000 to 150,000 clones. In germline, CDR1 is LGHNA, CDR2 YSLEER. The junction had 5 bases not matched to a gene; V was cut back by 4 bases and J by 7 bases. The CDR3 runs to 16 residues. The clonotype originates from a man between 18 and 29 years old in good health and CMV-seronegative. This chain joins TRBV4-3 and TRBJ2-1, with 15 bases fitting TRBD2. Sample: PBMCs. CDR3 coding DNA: TGCGCCAGCAGCCCTTGGACTAGCGGGGGGGAAAATGAGCAGTTCTTC. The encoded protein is CASSPWTSGGENEQFF.